The present entry profiles one TCR beta chain with its context. The authors built TCR beta libraries using iRepertoire HTBI primers and Arm-PCR of CDR3 regions. TCRdb fed the multiplex PCR reads into MiXCR, producing one record per CDR3 protein. The profile covers 510,000 or so distinct CDR3 sequences, with about 12% appearing a single time and roughly 9.3% taken by the ten largest. The data derive from a study of regulatory T cells in long-lasting Graves disease. Stated time point: newly diagnosed GD, antithyroid drugs for less than 3 months. The TCR library was made from RNA that had been extracted from PBMCs in TRIzol. These data also featured in a second study, about T cells in Graves' hyperthyroidism and ophthalmopathy.

The source is a woman in her twenties or thirties with Graves disease. The specimen comprised peripheral blood mononuclear cells (PBMCs), sampled at new diagnosis, from a patient treated with antithyroid drugs.

The CDR3 DNA sequence: TGCAGCGTTGACTACAGGGACACTGAAGCTTTCTTT. Protein: CSVDYRDTEAFF. The chain is built from TRBV29-1 and TRBJ1-1; D might be TRBD1 (6 bases). Trimming cost V 3 bases and J 3 bases, with 8 bases left between them. Germline-derived CDR1 and CDR2 are SQVTM and ANQGSEA. The CDR3 has 12 amino acids.